This T cell receptor beta chain was sequenced during a study of blood T cell repertoires in COVID-19. Methods used by the authors: Estimation of nucleated cell counts was performed using reference gene primer amplification. The data were produced by immunoSEQ multiplex PCR, yet TCRdb's version contains in-frame clones alone and is incomplete. V, J and clone size are those of that table, while D and trimming were read from the DNA. The profile shows 300,000 or so clones, around 92% of them singletons. The sample taken for sequencing was peripheral blood. This clonotype originated in a man younger than 30 who had recovered from COVID-19.

The CDR3 DNA sequence: TGTGCCTGGAGTAGGGGTAGCTATGGCTACACCTTC. Encoded protein: CAWSRGSYGYTF. The chain employs TRBV30 and TRBJ1-2; the D gene is possibly TRBD1 (5 bases). V lost 2 bases and J 4 bases, leaving 8 bases between the germline ends. Germline V gene sequence: CDR1 GTSNPN, CDR2 SVGIG (reference sequence). The CDR3 contains 12 residues.